These T cell receptor beta chains were read from a single sample in a study of blood T cell repertoires in COVID-19. Profiled with immunoSEQ multiplex PCR; TCRdb holds only in-frame clones, not every one. This sample carries fewer than 350,000 clones, about 86% of them seen once, and the ten largest clones take under 15%. Specimen: peripheral blood. Receptor source: a woman in her 70s with COVID-19, enrolled during active disease. Each CDR3 is given with its conserved first and last residue. A D gene is named only where the DNA matches it firmly. Clone size is not always given. Where it is, it says once, few, many or a class for expanded clones.

few TRBJ1-6 TRBD1 TRBV5-1 TGCGCCAGCAGCTTGGACGCCGGGACAGTCTATAATTCACCCCTCCACTTT CASSLDAGTVYNSPLHF
NA TRBJ2-7 NA TRBV20-1 TGCAGTGCTAGTCACAGCAGTCCCTACGAGCAGTACTTC CSASHSSPYEQYF
NA TRBJ1-2 NA TRBV18 TGTGCCAGCTCACCAGGCGATCTACAGGGAAGGGACTATGGCTACACCTTC CASSPGDLQGRDYGYTF
NA TRBJ2-7 NA TRBV2 TGTGCCAGCAGCCGCGGGCAGGGGAACGAGCAGTACTTC CASSRGQGNEQYF
NA TRBJ1-5 NA TRBV6-1 TGTGCCAGCAGTGAATTTGCAGGGGCGGATCAGCCCCAGCATTTT CASSEFAGADQPQHF
NA TRBJ1-2 NA TRBV5-1 TGCGCCAGCAGCTTGACCATTGCGGGAGGGGAGGGCTACACCTTC CASSLTIAGGEGYTF
NA TRBJ2-5 NA TRBV4-1 TGCGCCAGCAGCCAAGAGTCGACAGTGTACCAAGAGACCCAGTACTTC CASSQESTVYQETQYF
NA TRBJ1-3 NA TRBV10-3 TGTGCCACCCAGGGCTCTGGAAACACCATATATTTT CATQGSGNTIYF
NA TRBJ2-5 TRBD1 TRBV10-3 TGTGCCATCACAGGAGACAGGGGGGAGACCCAGTACTTC CAITGDRGETQYF
NA TRBJ2-3 NA TRBV6-5 TGTGCCAGCAGTTACTCAATAGCGGTTACAGATACGCAGTATTTT CASSYSIAVTDTQYF
NA TRBJ2-3 NA TRBV3-1/TRBV3-2 TGTGCCAGCAGCCAAGGGGAGTGGGGGGGCTGCCCAGATACGCAGTATTTT CASSQGEWGGCPDTQYF
NA TRBJ2-3 NA TRBV7-2 TGTGCCAGCAGCGCCGCTAGCGCGACCGGCTATACGCAGTATTTT CASSAASATGYTQYF
NA TRBJ2-5 TRBD2 TRBV7-7 TGTGCCAGCAGCACACGGACTAGCGGGGGAATGTTCGAGACCCAGTACTTC CASSTRTSGGMFETQYF
NA TRBJ1-2 NA TRBV19 TGTGCCAGTAGTAGAGGAGGGAATGGCTACACCTTC CASSRGGNGYTF
NA TRBJ2-3 TRBD1 TRBV5-1 TGCGCCAGCAGCCCAGGACAGGGGCCCACAGATACGCAGTATTTT CASSPGQGPTDTQYF
NA TRBJ2-2 NA TRBV24-1 TGTGCCACCAGTGATGGGACATTGAACACCGGGGAGCTGTTTTTT CATSDGTLNTGELFF
NA TRBJ2-7 TRBD1 TRBV4-1 TGCGCCAGCAGCCACCAAGGACAGGGGGCCGAGCAGTACTTC CASSHQGQGAEQYF
NA TRBJ2-5 NA TRBV7-2 TGTGCCAGCAGCTTAGGAGTAAGCCGGGAGACCCAGTACTTC CASSLGVSRETQYF
NA TRBJ2-7 TRBD2 TRBV19 TGTGCCAGTAGTATAACCCTAGCGGGGTATTACGAGCAGTACTTC CASSITLAGYYEQYF
NA TRBJ2-3 NA TRBV2 TGTGCCAGCAGTGATGAGAGGGGGGATACGCAGTATTTT CASSDERGDTQYF
NA TRBJ1-2 TRBD1 TRBV27 TGTGCCAGCAGCTCTAACAGACAGGGGGCAAGTGGCTACACCTTC CASSSNRQGASGYTF
NA TRBJ1-2 NA TRBV5-8 TGTGCCAGCAGCTCCACCTTGGACGGACAGCATGGCTACACCTTC CASSSTLDGQHGYTF
NA TRBJ1-1 NA TRBV7-2 TGTGCCAGCAGCCTCCCCAGAACAGCTATGAACACTGAAGCTTTCTTT CASSLPRTAMNTEAFF
NA TRBJ2-5 NA TRBV30 TGTGCCTGGAGTGAGGGGAAAAGGCTTCCGGAGACCCAGTACTTC CAWSEGKRLPETQYF
NA TRBJ1-1 NA TRBV19 TGTGCCAGTAGTGCAACGTCAATACAGGGAACTGAAGCTTTCTTT CASSATSIQGTEAFF
NA TRBJ2-1 TRBD2 TRBV4-1 TGCGCCAGCAGACTTCAAGGCACAGCGGGGGGGTATGAGCAGTTCTTC CASRLQGTAGGYEQFF
NA TRBJ1-6 NA TRBV3-1/TRBV3-2 TGTGCCAGCAGCCAAGCCATGGCCGATTCACCCCTCCACTTT CASSQAMADSPLHF
NA TRBJ1-1 NA TRBV5-8 TGTGCCAGCAGCTTAGCCCCGAACACTGAAGCTTTCTTT CASSLAPNTEAFF
NA TRBJ2-3 NA TRBV9 TGTGCCAGCAGCTCCCTCGAGGGGGCGGGGGGCCCCACAGATACGCAGTATTTT CASSSLEGAGGPTDTQYF
NA TRBJ1-6 TRBD1 TRBV5-1 TGCGCCAGCAGCGTGGACGACAGGGATTCACCCCTCCACTTT CASSVDDRDSPLHF
NA TRBJ2-3 TRBD1 TRBV6-2/TRBV6-3 TGTGCCAGCAGTTCCACAGGGGGAAAAGATACGCAGTATTTT CASSSTGGKDTQYF
NA TRBJ2-3 TRBD2 TRBV5-6 TGTGCCAGCAGGTTGGCCGGGGGGTCCACAGATACGCAGTATTTT CASRLAGGSTDTQYF
NA TRBJ1-2 NA TRBV18 TGTGCCAGCTCACTTAACAGGGACGGTGGCTACACCTTC CASSLNRDGGYTF
NA TRBJ1-1 NA TRBV28 TGTGCCAGCAGTTTAGGGGGCAGCCTGAACACTGAAGCTTTCTTT CASSLGGSLNTEAFF
few TRBJ1-6 TRBD1 TRBV28 TGTGCCAGCGGGACAGGGCGATCACCCCTCCACTTT CASGTGRSPLHF
NA TRBJ1-1 TRBD1 TRBV25-1 TGTGCCAGCAGAGACAGGGGGGTGTACACTGAAGCTTTCTTT CASRDRGVYTEAFF
NA TRBJ2-7 NA TRBV6-6 TGTGCCAGCAGTTATCGTCCGGCAGGGGGGTCCTACGAGCAGTACTTC CASSYRPAGGSYEQYF
NA TRBJ2-2 TRBD1 TRBV5-1 TGCGCCAGCAGTTCCGGGACAGGGGGTCACCGGGAGCTGTTTTTT CASSSGTGGHRELFF
NA TRBJ2-7 NA TRBV27 TGTGCCAGTTCGACACCCCGGACCTACGAGCAGTACTTC CASSTPRTYEQYF
NA TRBJ1-4 TRBD1 TRBV6-6 TGTGCCAGCAGAGGACAGGGTGCTAATGAAAAACTGTTTTTT CASRGQGANEKLFF
once TRBJ2-7 TRBD1 TRBV15 TGTGCCACCAGGGGGGCGGGACAGGGCTCACGCGAGCAGTACTTC CATRGAGQGSREQYF
NA TRBJ2-7 TRBD2 TRBV4-1 TGCGCCAGCAGCCAAGGGCCATATTCAAACCTCGGGGGACTAGCGGACTCCTACGAGCAGTACTTC CASSQGPYSNLGGLADSYEQYF
NA TRBJ2-7 TRBD1 TRBV27 TGTGCCAGCAGTTTGATTGGGACGGGACAGGCAAACTACGAGCAGTACTTC CASSLIGTGQANYEQYF
NA TRBJ1-5 NA TRBV28 TGTGCCAGCAGTTTACTTCTAACGGTGAATCAGCCCCAGCATTTT CASSLLLTVNQPQHF
NA TRBJ2-3 NA TRBV4-1 TGCGCCAGCAGCCAAGTTGGGGACTCCTCTAGGACGCAGTATTTT CASSQVGDSSRTQYF
NA TRBJ2-3 TRBD2 TRBV10-2 TGCGCCAGCAGTCCCCTAGCGGGGGGGATCACAGATACGCAGTATTTT CASSPLAGGITDTQYF
NA TRBJ1-5 NA TRBV27 TGTGCCAGCAGTCACAGTGATCAGCCCCAGCATTTT CASSHSDQPQHF
NA TRBJ2-2 TRBD1 TRBV5-6 TGTGCCAGCAGGGTACTAGGACAGGGCACCGGGGAGCTGTTTTTT CASRVLGQGTGELFF
NA TRBJ2-4 NA TRBV6-6 TGTGCCAGCAGCACGGAGCTTTTAGCCAAAAACATTCAGTACTTC CASSTELLAKNIQYF
NA TRBJ1-2 NA TRBV12-3/TRBV12-4 TGTGCCAGCAGTTTCGCAGTGAACTATGGCTACACCTTC CASSFAVNYGYTF